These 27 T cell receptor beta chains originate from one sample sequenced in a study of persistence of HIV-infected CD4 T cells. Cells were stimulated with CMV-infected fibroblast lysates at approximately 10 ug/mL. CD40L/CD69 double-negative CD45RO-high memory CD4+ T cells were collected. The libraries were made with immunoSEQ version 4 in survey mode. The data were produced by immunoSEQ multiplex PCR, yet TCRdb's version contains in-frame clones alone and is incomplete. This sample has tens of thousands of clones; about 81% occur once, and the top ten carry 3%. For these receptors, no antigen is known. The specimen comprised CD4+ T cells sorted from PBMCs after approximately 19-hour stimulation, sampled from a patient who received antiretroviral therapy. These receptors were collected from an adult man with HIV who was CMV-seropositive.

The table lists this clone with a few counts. The CDR3: CAIRATGVDDSPLHF. CDR3 bases: TGTGCCATCAGAGCGACAGGGGTGGATGATTCACCCCTCCACTTT. The rearrangement uses TRBV10-3 and TRBJ1-6; 8 bases match TRBD1. Trimming removed 6 bases from V and 8 bases from J; junction bases left unmatched: 9. The CDR3 is made up of 15 amino acids. Germline V gene lookup returns CDR1 ENHRY and CDR2 SYGVKD.

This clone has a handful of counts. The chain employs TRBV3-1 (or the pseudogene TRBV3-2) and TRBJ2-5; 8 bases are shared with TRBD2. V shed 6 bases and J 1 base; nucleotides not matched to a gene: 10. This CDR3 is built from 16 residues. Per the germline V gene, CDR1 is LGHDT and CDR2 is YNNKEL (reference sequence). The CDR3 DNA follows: TGTGCCAGCAGTCGCACCGAGCGGGGGCTCCAAGAGACCCAGTACTTC. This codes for CASSRTERGLQETQYF.

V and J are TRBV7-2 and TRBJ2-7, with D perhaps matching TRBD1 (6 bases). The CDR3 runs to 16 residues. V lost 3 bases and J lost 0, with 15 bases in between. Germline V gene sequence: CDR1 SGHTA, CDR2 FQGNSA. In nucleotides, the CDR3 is TGTGCCAGCAGCTTTTCTAGTGGGGGCAGCTCCTACGAGCAGTACTTC. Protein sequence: CASSFSSGGSSYEQYF.

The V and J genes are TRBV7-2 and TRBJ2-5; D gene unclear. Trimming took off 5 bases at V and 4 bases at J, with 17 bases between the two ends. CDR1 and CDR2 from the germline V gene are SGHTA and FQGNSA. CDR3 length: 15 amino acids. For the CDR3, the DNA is TGTGCCAGCAGCCCCGGGCAGACCGGCGGAGAGACCCAGTACTTC. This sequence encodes CASSPGQTGGETQYF.

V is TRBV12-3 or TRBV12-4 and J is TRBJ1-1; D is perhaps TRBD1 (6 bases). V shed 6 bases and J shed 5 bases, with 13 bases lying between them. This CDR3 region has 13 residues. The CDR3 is CASRPGVQTEAFF. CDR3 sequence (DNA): TGTGCCAGCAGGCCAGGGGTGCAGACTGAAGCTTTCTTT.

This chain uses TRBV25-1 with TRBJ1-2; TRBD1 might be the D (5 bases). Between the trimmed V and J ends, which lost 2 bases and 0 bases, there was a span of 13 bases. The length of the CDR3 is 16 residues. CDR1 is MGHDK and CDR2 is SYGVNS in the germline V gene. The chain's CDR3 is CASSETGVLANYGYTF. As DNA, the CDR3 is TGTGCCAGCAGTGAAACGGGGGTGCTAGCTAACTATGGCTACACCTTC.

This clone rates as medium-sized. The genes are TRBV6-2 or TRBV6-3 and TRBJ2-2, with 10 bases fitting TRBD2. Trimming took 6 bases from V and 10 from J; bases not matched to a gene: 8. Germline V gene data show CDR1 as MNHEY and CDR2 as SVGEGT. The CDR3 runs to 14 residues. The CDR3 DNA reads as TGTGCCAGCAGACCTAGCGGGAGCCTCTCGGAGCTGTTTTTT. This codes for CASRPSGSLSELFF.

CDR3 nucleotide sequence: TGTGCCAGCAGTCCGGATTGGTATGGCTACACCTTC. Residues: CASSPDWYGYTF. The chain has TRBV6-2 or TRBV6-3 and TRBJ1-2; D is uncertain. Between the trimmed V and J ends, which lost 5 bases and 5 bases, there was a span of 9 bases. Germline V lookup: CDR1 MNHEY, CDR2 SVGEGT. The CDR3 totals 12 residues.

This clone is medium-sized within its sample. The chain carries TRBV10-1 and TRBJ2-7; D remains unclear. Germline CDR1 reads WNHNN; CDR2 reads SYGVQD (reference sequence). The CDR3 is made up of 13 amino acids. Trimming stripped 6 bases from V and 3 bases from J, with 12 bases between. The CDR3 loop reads CASSTQVGYEQYF. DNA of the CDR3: TGCGCCAGCAGCACCCAAGTTGGCTACGAGCAGTACTTC.

CDR3 residues: CASSSSVLSGEKLFF. The CDR3 nucleotides are TGTGCCAGCAGCTCTTCAGTTTTAAGTGGCGAAAAACTGTTTTTT. This sequence joins TRBV9 and TRBJ1-4; D remains ambiguous. Deletions cut 4 bases from V and 8 bases from J, with 18 bases between. From germline, CDR1 is SGDLS and CDR2 YYNGEE. The CDR3 sequence is 15 residues long.

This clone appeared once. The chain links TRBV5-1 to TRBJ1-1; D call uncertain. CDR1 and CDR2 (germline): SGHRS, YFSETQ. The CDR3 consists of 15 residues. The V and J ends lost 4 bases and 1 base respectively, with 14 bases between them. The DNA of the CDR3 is TGCGCCAGCAGCGCCAATCGTCAAGAGAACACTGAAGCTTTCTTT. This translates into CASSANRQENTEAFF.

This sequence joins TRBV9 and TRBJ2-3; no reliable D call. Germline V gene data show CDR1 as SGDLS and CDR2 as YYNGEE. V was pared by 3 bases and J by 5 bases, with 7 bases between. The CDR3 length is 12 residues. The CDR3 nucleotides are TGTGCCAGCAGCGAGTTAGGAGATACGCAGTATTTT. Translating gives CASSELGDTQYF.

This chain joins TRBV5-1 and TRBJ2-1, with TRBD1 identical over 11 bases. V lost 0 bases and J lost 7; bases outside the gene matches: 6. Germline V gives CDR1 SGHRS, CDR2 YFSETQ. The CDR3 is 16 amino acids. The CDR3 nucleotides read TGCGCCAGCAGCTTGGCCGGGACAGGGGGTTTTAATGAGCAGTTCTTC. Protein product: CASSLAGTGGFNEQFF.

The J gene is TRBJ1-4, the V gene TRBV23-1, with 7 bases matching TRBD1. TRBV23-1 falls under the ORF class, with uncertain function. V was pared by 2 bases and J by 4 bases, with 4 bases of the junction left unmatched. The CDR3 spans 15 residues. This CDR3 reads CASSQRDRLNEKLFF. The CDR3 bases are TGCGCCAGCAGTCAAAGGGACAGACTTAATGAAAAACTGTTTTTT.

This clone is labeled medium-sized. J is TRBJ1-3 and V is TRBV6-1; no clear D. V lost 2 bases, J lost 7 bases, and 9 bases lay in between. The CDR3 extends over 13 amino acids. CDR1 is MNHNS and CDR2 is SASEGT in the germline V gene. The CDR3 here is CASSETLRNTIYF. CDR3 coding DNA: TGTGCCAGCAGTGAAACCTTACGCAACACCATATATTTT.

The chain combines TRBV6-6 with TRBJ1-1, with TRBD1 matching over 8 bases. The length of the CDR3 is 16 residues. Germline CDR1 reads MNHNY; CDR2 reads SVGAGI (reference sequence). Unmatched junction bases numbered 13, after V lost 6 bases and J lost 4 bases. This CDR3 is CASSENDRGGITEAFF. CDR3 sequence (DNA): TGTGCCAGCAGCGAAAACGACAGGGGAGGAATCACTGAAGCTTTCTTT.

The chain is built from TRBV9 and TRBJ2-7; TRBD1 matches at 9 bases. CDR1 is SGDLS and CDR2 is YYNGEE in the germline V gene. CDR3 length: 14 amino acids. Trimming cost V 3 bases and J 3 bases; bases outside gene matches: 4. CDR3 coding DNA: TGTGCCAGCAGCGCGGGACAGGGCGACTACGAGCAGTACTTC. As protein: CASSAGQGDYEQYF.

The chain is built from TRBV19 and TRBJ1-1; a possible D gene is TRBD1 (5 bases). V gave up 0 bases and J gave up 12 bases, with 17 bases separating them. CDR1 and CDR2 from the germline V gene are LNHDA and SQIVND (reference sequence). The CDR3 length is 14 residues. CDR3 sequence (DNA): TGTGCCAGTAGTATAGATAGCGGGGCAGGGCGAACTTTCTTT. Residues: CASSIDSGAGRTFF.

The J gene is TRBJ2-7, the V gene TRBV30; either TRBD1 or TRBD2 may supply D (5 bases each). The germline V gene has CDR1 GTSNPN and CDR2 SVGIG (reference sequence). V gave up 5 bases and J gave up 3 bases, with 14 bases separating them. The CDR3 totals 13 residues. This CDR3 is CAWGDPGIYEQYF. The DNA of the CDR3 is TGTGCCTGGGGGGACCCAGGCATCTACGAGCAGTACTTC.

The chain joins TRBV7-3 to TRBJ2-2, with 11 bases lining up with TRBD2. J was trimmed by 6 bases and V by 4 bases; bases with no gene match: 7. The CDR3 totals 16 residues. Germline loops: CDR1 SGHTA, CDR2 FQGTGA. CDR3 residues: CASSSVAGGFAGELFF. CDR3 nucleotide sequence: TGTGCCAGCAGCTCCGTAGCGGGAGGGTTCGCCGGGGAGCTGTTTTTT.

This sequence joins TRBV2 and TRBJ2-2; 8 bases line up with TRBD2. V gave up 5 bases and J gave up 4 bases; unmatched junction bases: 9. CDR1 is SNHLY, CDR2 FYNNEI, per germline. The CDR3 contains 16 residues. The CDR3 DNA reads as TGTGCCAGCAGTCCGAAGACTAGCGTAAGCACCGGGGAGCTGTTTTTT. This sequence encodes CASSPKTSVSTGELFF.

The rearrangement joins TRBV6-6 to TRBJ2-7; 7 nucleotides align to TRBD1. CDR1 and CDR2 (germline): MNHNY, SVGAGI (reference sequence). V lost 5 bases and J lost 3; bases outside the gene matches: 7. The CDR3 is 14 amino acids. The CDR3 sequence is CASSPTGNGYEQYF. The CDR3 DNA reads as TGTGCCAGCAGTCCGACAGGGAATGGCTACGAGCAGTACTTC.

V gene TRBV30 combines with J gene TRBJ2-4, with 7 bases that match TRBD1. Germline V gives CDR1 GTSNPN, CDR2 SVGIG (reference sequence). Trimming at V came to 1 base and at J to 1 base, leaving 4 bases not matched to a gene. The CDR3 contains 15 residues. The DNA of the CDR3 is TGTGCCTGGAGTGGACAGGGAAGGGCCAAAAACATTCAGTACTTC. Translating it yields CAWSGQGRAKNIQYF.

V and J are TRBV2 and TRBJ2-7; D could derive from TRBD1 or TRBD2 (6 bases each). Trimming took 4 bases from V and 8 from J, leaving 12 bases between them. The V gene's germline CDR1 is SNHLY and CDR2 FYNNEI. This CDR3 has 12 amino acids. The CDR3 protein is CASSVTGAQQYF. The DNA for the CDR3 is TGTGCCAGCAGTGTGACGGGGGCACAGCAGTACTTC.

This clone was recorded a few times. CDR3 sequence reads: CSVSRDTDSGANVLTF. The CDR3 region has the DNA TGCAGCGTTAGCCGGGACACTGACTCTGGGGCCAACGTCCTGACTTTC. The chain is built from TRBV29-1 and TRBJ2-6; maybe TRBD1 (6 bases). The germline V gene encodes CDR1 SQVTM and CDR2 ANQGSEA. V lost 5 bases and J lost 0, with 14 bases in between. The CDR3 has 16 residues.

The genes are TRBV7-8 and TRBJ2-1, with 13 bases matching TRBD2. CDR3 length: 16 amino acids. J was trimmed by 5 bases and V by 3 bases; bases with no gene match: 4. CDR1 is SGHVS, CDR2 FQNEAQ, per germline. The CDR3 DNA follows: TGTGCCAGCAGCTTTCGCGGGACTAGCGGGAACAATGAGCAGTTCTTC. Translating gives CASSFRGTSGNNEQFF.

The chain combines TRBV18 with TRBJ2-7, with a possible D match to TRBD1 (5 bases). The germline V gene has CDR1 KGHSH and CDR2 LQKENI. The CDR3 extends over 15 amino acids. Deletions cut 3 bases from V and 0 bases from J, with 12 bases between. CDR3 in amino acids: CASSPGGHRSYEQYF. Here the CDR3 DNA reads TGTGCCAGCTCACCGGGCGGACACCGCTCCTACGAGCAGTACTTC.